This T cell receptor beta chain originates from a study of tumor-infiltrating lymphocytes in localized non-small cell lung cancer. Study in general: Some samples were collected after neoadjuvant chemotherapy; smokers, never-smokers and several histologies were included. Broader study findings: TCRbeta sequencing showed higher T cell infiltration in tumors than uninvolved lung. Different pieces of the same tissue went to different assays, confounding technical variation with intratumor heterogeneity. No T-cell fraction difference was seen between IM1 and IM2 tumors.

After removal of 6 bases from V and 5 bases from J, the junction contained 11 bases not matched to a gene. Per germline, CDR1 MDHEN and CDR2 SYDVKM. This CDR3 is built from 16 residues. Turning to this clone: The antigen is undetermined.

The assay was immunoSEQ multiplex PCR, and TCRdb's table has in-frame clones only and misses some. The sample has about 13,000 clones; 60% to 80% are singletons. What was sequenced was uninvolved lung tissue not adjacent to the tumor. This receptor was identified in a human donor with non-small cell lung cancer. The rearrangement links TRBV28 to TRBJ2-1; 9 positions agree with TRBD1. This chain's CDR3 is CASRAGQGYGDNEQFF. The CDR3 bases are TGTGCCAGCAGGGCGGGACAGGGTTATGGGGACAATGAGCAGTTCTTC.